The entry that follows covers one T cell receptor beta chain sequence. This entry belongs to a study of control samples from healthy donors and cancer patients. TCRdb keeps only in-frame clones here, not all; method: immunoSEQ multiplex PCR. The sample shows some 120,000 clones, 85% to 90% of them seen only once. V lost 2 bases to trimming and J lost 0 bases, with 19 bases between them. There are 18 residues in the CDR3. The sequencing sample was made of blood. This TCR came from a woman between 65 and 79 years old in good health. The gene calls are TRBV6-7 and TRBJ1-2; weak D call: TRBD1 (5 bases). TRBV6-7 falls under the ORF class, with uncertain function. CDR3 region: CASSYPRTSGGPNYGYTF. CDR3 in DNA: TGTGCCAGCAGTTACCCCCGGACAAGTGGGGGACCTAACTATGGCTACACCTTC.